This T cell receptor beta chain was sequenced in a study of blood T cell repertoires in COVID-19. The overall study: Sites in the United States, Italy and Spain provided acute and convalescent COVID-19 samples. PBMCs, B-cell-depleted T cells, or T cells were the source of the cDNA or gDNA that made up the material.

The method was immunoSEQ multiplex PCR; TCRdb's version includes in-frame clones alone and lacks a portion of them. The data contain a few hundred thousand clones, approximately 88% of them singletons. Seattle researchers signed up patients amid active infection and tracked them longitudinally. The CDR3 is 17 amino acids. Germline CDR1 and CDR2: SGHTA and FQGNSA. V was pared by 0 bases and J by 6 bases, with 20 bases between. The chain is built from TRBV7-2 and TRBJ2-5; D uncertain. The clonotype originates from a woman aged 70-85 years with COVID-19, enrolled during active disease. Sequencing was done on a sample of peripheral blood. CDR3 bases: TGTGCCAGCAGCTTAGCCCCTATCTCCGAGAACGCGAAGACCCAGTACTTC. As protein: CASSLAPISENAKTQYF.